A selection of T cell receptor beta chains follows, all from one sample in a study of blood T cell repertoires in COVID-19. Profiled with immunoSEQ multiplex PCR; TCRdb holds only in-frame clones, not every one. The sample holds some 76,000 clones; 80% to 90% are singletons and the top ten take approximately 19%. The sequenced material came from peripheral blood. The origin of the receptors is a man older than 75 in a cohort sampled during active COVID-19. CDR3s include the opening cysteine and the closing phenylalanine or tryptophan. The order of the fields is V gene, J gene, CDR3 protein.

TRBV19,TRBJ2-5,CASSTAGGETQYF
TRBV7-8,TRBJ2-5,CASSSPLGYGRQETQYF
TRBV5-1,TRBJ2-5,CASSLEPQETQYF
TRBV19,TRBJ2-3,CASSKPGLTADTQYF
TRBV7-2,TRBJ1-4,CASSSKGTARAEKLFF
TRBV5-1,TRBJ1-4,CASSLTGANEKLFF
TRBV4-2,TRBJ2-7,CASSQTDSYEQYF
TRBV25-1,TRBJ1-1,CASSDYLNTEAFF
TRBV4-3,TRBJ2-7,CASSPGTGVVEQYF
TRBV6-6,TRBJ2-1,CASSWGDNEQFF
TRBV3-1/TRBV3-2,TRBJ1-3,CASSQTGQGASGNTIYF
TRBV9,TRBJ1-2,CASSAQTGGLYGYTF
TRBV14,TRBJ2-1,CASSQGGLAKRDEQFF
TRBV9,TRBJ2-7,CASSVGAGRSYEQYF
TRBV3-1/TRBV3-2,TRBJ2-7,CASSRARFPSYEQYF
TRBV6-2/TRBV6-3,TRBJ2-7,CASSYRGRLSSYEQYF
TRBV19,TRBJ1-2,CASRRDSATNYGYTF
TRBV21-1,TRBJ1-5,CASSKPKPLGYSDQPQHF
TRBV20-1,TRBJ2-1,CSASGWATGLYNEQFF
TRBV19,TRBJ1-5,CASSGQGGGNQPQHF
TRBV11-2,TRBJ2-1,CASSLTLDGSYNEQFF
TRBV6-2/TRBV6-3,TRBJ2-2,CASSYERVGGTGELFF
TRBV18,TRBJ2-1,CASSRTGTGMGANEQFF
TRBV5-8,TRBJ1-2,CASSFGGNRGLFDGYTF
TRBV7-6,TRBJ2-3,CASSFAGSPSTDTQYF
TRBV23-1,TRBJ2-1,CARFGERGFKNEQFF
TRBV6-9,TRBJ2-7,CASMRQDFTEQYF
TRBV5-1,TRBJ1-3,CASSDSHTIYF
TRBV3-1/TRBV3-2,TRBJ2-3,CASSQRLAGVMKSADTQYF
TRBV6-5,TRBJ2-5,CASSRGQGDRETQYF
TRBV3-1/TRBV3-2,TRBJ2-5,CASSQVRGETQYF
TRBV14,TRBJ2-1,CASSQGAGAYNEQFF
TRBV3-1/TRBV3-2,TRBJ1-2,CASSQDERSYGYTF